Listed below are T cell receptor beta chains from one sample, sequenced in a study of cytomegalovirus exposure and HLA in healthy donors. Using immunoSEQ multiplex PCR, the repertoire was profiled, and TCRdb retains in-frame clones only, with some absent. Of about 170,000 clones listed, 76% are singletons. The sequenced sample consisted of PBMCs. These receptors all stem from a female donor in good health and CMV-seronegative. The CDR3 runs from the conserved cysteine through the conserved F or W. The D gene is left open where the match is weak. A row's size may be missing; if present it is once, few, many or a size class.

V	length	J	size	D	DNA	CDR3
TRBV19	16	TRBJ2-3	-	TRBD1	TGTGCCAGTAGTATTACCGGGACAGGAGGGAGAGATACGCAGTATTTT	CASSITGTGGRDTQYF
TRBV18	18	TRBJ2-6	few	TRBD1	TGTGCCAGCTCACCACAGAGACAGGGCCTCTCTGGGGCCAACGTCCTGACTTTC	CASSPQRQGLSGANVLTF
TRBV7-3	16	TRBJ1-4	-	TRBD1	TGTGCCAGCAGCCTGGGACAGGCGGCAACTAATGAAAAACTGTTTTTT	CASSLGQAATNEKLFF
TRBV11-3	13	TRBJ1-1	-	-	TGTGCCAGCAGCTTAGACAGGAACACTGAAGCTTTCTTT	CASSLDRNTEAFF
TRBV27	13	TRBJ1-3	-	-	TGTGCCAGCTACACAGGGCAGGGAAACACCATATATTTT	CASYTGQGNTIYF
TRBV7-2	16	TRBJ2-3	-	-	TGTGCCAGCAGCTTAGCAGCCGGGACTAGCACAGATACGCAGTATTTT	CASSLAAGTSTDTQYF
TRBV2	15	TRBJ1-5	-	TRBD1	TGTGCCAGCAGGGGGACAGGGGATAGCAATCAGCCCCAGCATTTT	CASRGTGDSNQPQHF
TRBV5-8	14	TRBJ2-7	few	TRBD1	TGTGCCAGCAGCTCGGGGACAGGGTCCTACGAGCAGTACTTC	CASSSGTGSYEQYF
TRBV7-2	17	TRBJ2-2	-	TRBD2	TGTGCCAGCAGCCCGAGGGGGACTAGCGGAAGGACCGGGGAGCTGTTTTTT	CASSPRGTSGRTGELFF
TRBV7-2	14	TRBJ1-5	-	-	TGTGCCACCACGAGGGACACCAGCAATCAGCCCCAGCATTTT	CATTRDTSNQPQHF
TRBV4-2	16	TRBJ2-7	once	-	TGTGCCAGCAGCCAAGATGGAGGACAGAGCCACTACGAGCAGTACTTC	CASSQDGGQSHYEQYF
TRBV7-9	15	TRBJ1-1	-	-	TGTGCCAGCAGCTTAGACAGTAGAACGAACACTGAAGCTTTCTTT	CASSLDSRTNTEAFF
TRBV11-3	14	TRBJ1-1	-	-	TGTGCCAGCAGCTTGACTGGGTTGGACACTGAAGCTTTCTTT	CASSLTGLDTEAFF
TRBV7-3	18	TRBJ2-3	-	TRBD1	TGTGCCAGCAGCTCCCCCGCCGGGACAGGGTCTCTCACAGATACGCAGTATTTT	CASSSPAGTGSLTDTQYF
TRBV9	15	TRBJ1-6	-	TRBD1	TGTGCCAGCAGCGTCCAGGGGGTTTATAATTCACCCCTCCACTTT	CASSVQGVYNSPLHF
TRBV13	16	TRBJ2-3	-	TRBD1	TGTGCCAGCAGCTTAGGGCACAGGGGATATGGAGATACGCAGTATTTT	CASSLGHRGYGDTQYF
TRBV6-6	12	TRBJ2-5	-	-	TGTGCCAGCAGGAAAGGAGGGGAGACCCAGTACTTC	CASRKGGETQYF
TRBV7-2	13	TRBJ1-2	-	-	TGTGCCAGCAGACTGGGGGAGGGCTATGGCTACACCTTC	CASRLGEGYGYTF
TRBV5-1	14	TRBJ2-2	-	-	TGCGCCAGCAGCTCCGGACAGCCCACCGGGGAGCTGTTTTTT	CASSSGQPTGELFF
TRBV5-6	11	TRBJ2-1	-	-	TGTGCCAGCAGCTCCCGGGGTGAGCAGTTCTTC	CASSSRGEQFF
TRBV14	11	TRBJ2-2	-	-	TGTGCCAGTAGAGTAGCCGGGGAGCTGTTTTTT	CASRVAGELFF
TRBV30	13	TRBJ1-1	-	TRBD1	TGTGCCTGGAGTGTGACAGGGGGGGGTGAAGCTTTCTTT	CAWSVTGGGEAFF
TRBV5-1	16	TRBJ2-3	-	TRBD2	TGCGCCAGCAGCTTAGCCGGGACTAGCGGCACAGATACGCAGTATTTT	CASSLAGTSGTDTQYF
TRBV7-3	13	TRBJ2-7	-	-	TGTGCCAGCACCCCCGTGGGCCTCTACGAGCAGTACTTC	CASTPVGLYEQYF
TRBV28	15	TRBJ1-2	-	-	TGTGCCAGCAGTTTACTTCGAGCAGGGAACTATGGCTACACCTTC	CASSLLRAGNYGYTF
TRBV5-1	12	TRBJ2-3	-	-	TGCGCCAGCAGGACAAATACAGATACGCAGTATTTT	CASRTNTDTQYF
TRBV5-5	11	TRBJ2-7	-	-	TGTGCCAGCAGCGGCGGGTACGAGCAGTACTTC	CASSGGYEQYF
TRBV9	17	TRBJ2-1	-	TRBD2	TGTGCCAGCAGCGTAGGTTCCAGCGGGAGCTCCTACAATGAGCAGTTCTTC	CASSVGSSGSSYNEQFF
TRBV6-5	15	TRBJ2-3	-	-	TGTGCCAGCAGAAAAAGCGGGACAAACACAGATACGCAGTATTTT	CASRKSGTNTDTQYF